These T cell receptor beta chains were read from a single sample in a study of blood T cell repertoires in COVID-19. Assay used: immunoSEQ multiplex PCR; TCRdb lists only in-frame clones, some missing. Of tens of thousands of clones in the sample, around nine tenths were seen once. The sample taken for sequencing was peripheral blood. Every receptor here comes from a human donor in a cohort sampled during active COVID-19. Both conserved end residues are part of each CDR3. D genes are given only for firm matches. Clone size is not always given. Where it is, it says once, few, many or a class for expanded clones.

d_gene	abundance	v_gene	j_gene	CDR3aa	CDR3nt
TRBD1	NA	TRBV4-1	TRBJ2-2	CASSQQGAVDTGELFF	TGCGCCAGCAGCCAACAGGGGGCCGTAGACACCGGGGAGCTGTTTTTT
NA	NA	TRBV5-1	TRBJ2-7	CASRSPGGEQYF	TGCGCCAGCAGGTCTCCGGGTGGCGAGCAGTACTTC
TRBD1	few	TRBV11-2	TRBJ2-2	CASSLTGGTGELFF	TGTGCCAGCAGCCTGACAGGGGGGACCGGGGAGCTGTTTTTT
TRBD1	NA	TRBV10-3	TRBJ2-1	CAIRPGTGSDNEQFF	TGTGCCATCAGGCCGGGGACAGGGTCCGACAATGAGCAGTTCTTC
TRBD2	NA	TRBV5-1	TRBJ2-1	CASSDDSSGYNEQFF	TGCGCCAGCAGTGACGATAGTAGCGGGTACAATGAGCAGTTCTTC
TRBD1	NA	TRBV11-2	TRBJ1-2	CASSLEAGGRYGYTF	TGTGCCAGCAGCTTAGAAGCAGGGGGGAGATATGGCTACACCTTC
NA	NA	TRBV19	TRBJ2-1	CASSKGLSRLLLQFF	TGTGCCAGTAGTAAGGGACTTTCCCGGCTCCTGTTGCAGTTCTTC
NA	NA	TRBV3-1/TRBV3-2	TRBJ1-3	CASSQRPEAGNTIYF	TGTGCCAGCAGCCAGCGTCCGGAGGCTGGAAACACCATATATTTT
TRBD1	NA	TRBV19	TRBJ2-5	CASSISRTGGQETQYF	TGTGCCAGTAGTATTTCCCGGACAGGGGGCCAAGAGACCCAGTACTTC
NA	NA	TRBV18	TRBJ1-2	CASSQEQGHGYTF	TGTGCCAGCTCCCAAGAACAGGGACACGGCTACACCTTC
TRBD1	NA	TRBV20-1	TRBJ1-5	CSASVDRGGSNQPQHF	TGCAGTGCTAGTGTGGACAGGGGAGGAAGCAATCAGCCCCAGCATTTT
TRBD2	NA	TRBV27	TRBJ2-7	CASRKPSGTSGIYEQYF	TGTGCCAGCAGAAAGCCATCCGGGACTAGCGGAATTTACGAGCAGTACTTC
TRBD1	NA	TRBV5-1	TRBJ2-7	CASRETGNEYEQYF	TGCGCCAGCAGAGAGACAGGGAACGAGTACGAGCAGTACTTC